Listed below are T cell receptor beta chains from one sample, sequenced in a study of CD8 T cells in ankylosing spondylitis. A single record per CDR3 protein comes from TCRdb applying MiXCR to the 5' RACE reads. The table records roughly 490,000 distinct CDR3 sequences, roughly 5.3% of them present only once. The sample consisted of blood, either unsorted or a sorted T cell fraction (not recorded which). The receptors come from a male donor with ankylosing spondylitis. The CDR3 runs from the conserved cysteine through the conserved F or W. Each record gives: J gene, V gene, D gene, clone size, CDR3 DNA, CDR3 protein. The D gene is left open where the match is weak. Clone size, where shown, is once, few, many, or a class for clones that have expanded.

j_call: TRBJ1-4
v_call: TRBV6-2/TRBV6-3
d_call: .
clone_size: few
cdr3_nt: TGTGCCAGCAGTTCCAGGGCTTCTAATGAAAAACTGTTTTTT
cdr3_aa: CASSSRASNEKLFF

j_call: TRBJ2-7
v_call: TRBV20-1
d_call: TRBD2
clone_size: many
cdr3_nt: TGCAGTGCTAGAGGGGGACTAGCGGGAGGTTACGAGCAGTACTTC
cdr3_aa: CSARGGLAGGYEQYF

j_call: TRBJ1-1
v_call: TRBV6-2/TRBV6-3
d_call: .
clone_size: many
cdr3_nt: TGTGCCAGCGAGCGGCAAGGATACACTGAAGCTTTCTTT
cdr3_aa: CASERQGYTEAFF

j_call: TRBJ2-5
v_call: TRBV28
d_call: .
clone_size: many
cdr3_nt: TGTGCCAGCAGTTCCGCCGGACCAAAAGAGACCCAGTACTTC
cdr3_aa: CASSSAGPKETQYF

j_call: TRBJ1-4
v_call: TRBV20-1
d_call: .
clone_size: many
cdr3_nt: TGCAGTGCTAGTGAGGCACAAACTAATGAAAAACTGTTTTTT
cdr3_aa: CSASEAQTNEKLFF

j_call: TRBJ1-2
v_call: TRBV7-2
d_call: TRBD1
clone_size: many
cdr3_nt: TGTGCCAGCAGCCAGGACAGGGGGAACTATGGCTACACCTTC
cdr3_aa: CASSQDRGNYGYTF

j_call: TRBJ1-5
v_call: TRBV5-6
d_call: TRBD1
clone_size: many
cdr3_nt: TGTGCCAGCAGCAAAGACAGGGGCTCGGATAATCAGCCCCAGCATTTT
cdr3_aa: CASSKDRGSDNQPQHF

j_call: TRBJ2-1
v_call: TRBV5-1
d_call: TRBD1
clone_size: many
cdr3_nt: TGCGCCAGCAGAAGGGGACAGGGGGCCTACAATGAGCAGTTCTTC
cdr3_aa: CASRRGQGAYNEQFF

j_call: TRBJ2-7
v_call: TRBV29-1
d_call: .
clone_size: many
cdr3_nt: TGCAGCGGCCGGGACACCATTTCCTACGAGCAGTACTTC
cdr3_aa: CSGRDTISYEQYF

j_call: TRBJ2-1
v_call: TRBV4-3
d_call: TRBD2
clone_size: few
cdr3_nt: TGCGCCAGCAGCCATTTAGCGGGGGGGCGGGGTGAGCAGTTCTTC
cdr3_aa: CASSHLAGGRGEQFF

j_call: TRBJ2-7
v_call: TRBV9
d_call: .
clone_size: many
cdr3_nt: TGTGCCAGCAGCGTAGGGGGGCCAGGGCCCTACGAGCAGTACTTC
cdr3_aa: CASSVGGPGPYEQYF

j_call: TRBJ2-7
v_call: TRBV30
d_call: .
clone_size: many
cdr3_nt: TGTGCCTGGAGTCAAATCGACAGGAGCTCCTACGAGCAGTACTTC
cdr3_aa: CAWSQIDRSSYEQYF

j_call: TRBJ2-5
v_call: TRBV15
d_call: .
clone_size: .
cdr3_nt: TGTGCCACCGCAGGCCCATCGGCCCAGTACTTC
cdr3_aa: CATAGPSAQYF

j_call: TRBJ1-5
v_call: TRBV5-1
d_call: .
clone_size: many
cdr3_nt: TGCGCCAGCAGCCCACCCTACCTACATGAGGGTGGGCAGCCCCAGCATTTT
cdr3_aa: CASSPPYLHEGGQPQHF

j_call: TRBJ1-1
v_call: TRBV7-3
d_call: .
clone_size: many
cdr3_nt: TGTGCCAGCAGCTTTAGTCTTCGGGATGAAGCTTTCTTT
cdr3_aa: CASSFSLRDEAFF

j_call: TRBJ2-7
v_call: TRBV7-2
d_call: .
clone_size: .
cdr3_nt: TGTGCCAGCAGCCCAACTTGGGGGCCAACTCATTACGAGCAGTACTTC
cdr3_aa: CASSPTWGPTHYEQYF

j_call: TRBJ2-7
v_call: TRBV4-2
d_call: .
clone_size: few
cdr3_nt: TGTGCCAGCAGCCAAGGTGAACTAGGCGACGAGCAGTACTTC
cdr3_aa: CASSQGELGDEQYF

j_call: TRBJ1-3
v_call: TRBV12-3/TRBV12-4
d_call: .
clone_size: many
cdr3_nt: TGTGCCAGCAGTTTTAGACTTTCTGGAAACACCATATATTTT
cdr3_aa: CASSFRLSGNTIYF

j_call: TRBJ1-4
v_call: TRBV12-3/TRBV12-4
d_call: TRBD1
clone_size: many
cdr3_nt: TGTGCCAGCAGTTTTGGGACAGGGGCTGAAAAACTGTTTTTT
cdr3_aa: CASSFGTGAEKLFF

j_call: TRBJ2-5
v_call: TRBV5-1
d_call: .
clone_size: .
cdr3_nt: TGCGCCAGCAGCTTATCCAGTTCGGAGACCCAGTACTTC
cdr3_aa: CASSLSSSETQYF

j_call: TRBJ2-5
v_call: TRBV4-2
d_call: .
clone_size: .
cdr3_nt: TGTGCCAGCAGCCAAGCGTGGGGTGGGGGAGAGACCCAGTACTTC
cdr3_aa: CASSQAWGGGETQYF

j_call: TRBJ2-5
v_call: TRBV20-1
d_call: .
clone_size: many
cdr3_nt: TGCAGTGCTAGAAGAGGGCTTTGGCAAGAGACCCAGTACTTC
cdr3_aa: CSARRGLWQETQYF

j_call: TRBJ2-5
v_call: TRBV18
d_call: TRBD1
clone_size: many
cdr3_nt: TGTGCCAGCTCACCACTCGGGACAGGGGTCGGAGAGACCCAGTACTTC
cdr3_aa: CASSPLGTGVGETQYF

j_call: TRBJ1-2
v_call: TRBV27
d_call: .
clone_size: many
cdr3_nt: TGTGCCAGCAGCCAAAAAACAGGGAACTATGGCTACACCTTC
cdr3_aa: CASSQKTGNYGYTF

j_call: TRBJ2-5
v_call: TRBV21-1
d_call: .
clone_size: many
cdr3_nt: TGTGCCAGCAGCAAAGAGGGGACTACAGGGGCGCAAGAGACCCAGTACTTC
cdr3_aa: CASSKEGTTGAQETQYF

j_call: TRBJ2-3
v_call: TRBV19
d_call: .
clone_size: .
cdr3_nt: TGTGCCAGTAGTATAGATCTGGAGGATACGCAGTATTTT
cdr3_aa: CASSIDLEDTQYF

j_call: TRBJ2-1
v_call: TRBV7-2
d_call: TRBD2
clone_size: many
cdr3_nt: TGTGCCAGCAGCCCGGGGACTAGCAGGGGGGGACCGCAGTTCTTC
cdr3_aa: CASSPGTSRGGPQFF

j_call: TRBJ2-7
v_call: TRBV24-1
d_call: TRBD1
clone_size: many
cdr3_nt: TGTGCCACCAGTGACCCCGGGACAGGGCAGTACGAGCAGTACTTC
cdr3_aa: CATSDPGTGQYEQYF

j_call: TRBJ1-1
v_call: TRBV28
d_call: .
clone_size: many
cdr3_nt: TGTGCCAGCAGTTTACGGTACAGGGCTCTTGCCACTGAAGCTTTCTTT
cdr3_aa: CASSLRYRALATEAFF

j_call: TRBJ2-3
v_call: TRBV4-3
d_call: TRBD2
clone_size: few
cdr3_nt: TGCGCCAGCAGCCCCTGGGCTAGCGGGACGGATACGCAGTATTTT
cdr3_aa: CASSPWASGTDTQYF

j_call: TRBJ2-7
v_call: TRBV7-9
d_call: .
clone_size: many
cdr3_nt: TGTGCCAGCAGCCCTTCGTCCCGGGACGATTACGAGCAGTACTTC
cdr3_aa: CASSPSSRDDYEQYF